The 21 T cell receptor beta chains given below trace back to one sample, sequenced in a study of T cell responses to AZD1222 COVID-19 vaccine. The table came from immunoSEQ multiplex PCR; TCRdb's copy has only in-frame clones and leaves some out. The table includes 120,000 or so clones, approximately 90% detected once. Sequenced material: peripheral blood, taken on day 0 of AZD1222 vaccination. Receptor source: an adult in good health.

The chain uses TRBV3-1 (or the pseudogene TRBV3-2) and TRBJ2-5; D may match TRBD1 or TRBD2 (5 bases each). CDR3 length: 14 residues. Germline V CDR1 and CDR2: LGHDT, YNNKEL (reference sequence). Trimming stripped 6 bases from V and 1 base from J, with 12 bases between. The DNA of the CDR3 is TGTGCCAGCAGTCCGGGACCCATCCAAGAGACCCAGTACTTC. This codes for CASSPGPIQETQYF.

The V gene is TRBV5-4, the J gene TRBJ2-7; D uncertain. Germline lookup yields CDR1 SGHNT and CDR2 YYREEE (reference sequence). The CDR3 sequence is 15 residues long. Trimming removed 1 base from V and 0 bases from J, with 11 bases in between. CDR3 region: CASSLNHYSSYEQYF. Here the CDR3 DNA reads TGTGCCAGCAGCTTGAATCACTATAGCTCCTACGAGCAGTACTTC.

The CDR3 bases are TGTGCCAGCAGCAAGCCGAACACCGGGGAGCTGTTTTTT. This gives the protein CASSKPNTGELFF. The chain couples TRBV21-1 to TRBJ2-2. TRBV21-1 is a known pseudogene. This CDR3 region has 13 residues.

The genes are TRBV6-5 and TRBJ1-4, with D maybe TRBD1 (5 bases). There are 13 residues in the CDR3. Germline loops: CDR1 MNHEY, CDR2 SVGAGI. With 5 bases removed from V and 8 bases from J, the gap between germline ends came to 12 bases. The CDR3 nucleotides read TGTGCCAGCAGTCGCCAGGGTGGGGAAAAACTGTTTTTT. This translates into CASSRQGGEKLFF.

This CDR3 reads CSVRDSLYEQYF. CDR3 sequence (DNA): TGCAGCGTCCGGGACAGCCTCTACGAGCAGTACTTC. V and J are TRBV29-1 and TRBJ2-7; 7 bases are a match to TRBD1. Looked up from germline, CDR1 is SQVTM and CDR2 is ANQGSEA. This CDR3 contains 12 residues. V dropped 6 bases and J dropped 3; count of bases not matched to a gene: 5.

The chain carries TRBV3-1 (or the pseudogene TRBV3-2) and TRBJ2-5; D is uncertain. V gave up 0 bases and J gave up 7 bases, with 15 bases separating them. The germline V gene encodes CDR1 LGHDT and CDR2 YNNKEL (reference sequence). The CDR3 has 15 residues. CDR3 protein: CASSQDQERWRTQYF. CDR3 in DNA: TGTGCCAGCAGCCAAGATCAAGAACGGTGGCGGACCCAGTACTTC.

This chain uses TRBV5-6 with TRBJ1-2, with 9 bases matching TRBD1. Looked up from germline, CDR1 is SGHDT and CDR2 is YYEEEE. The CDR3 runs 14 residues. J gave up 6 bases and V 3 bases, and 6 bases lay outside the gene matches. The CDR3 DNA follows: TGTGCCAGCAGCTACAGGGGGCTAGAGAATGGCTACACCTTC. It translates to CASSYRGLENGYTF.

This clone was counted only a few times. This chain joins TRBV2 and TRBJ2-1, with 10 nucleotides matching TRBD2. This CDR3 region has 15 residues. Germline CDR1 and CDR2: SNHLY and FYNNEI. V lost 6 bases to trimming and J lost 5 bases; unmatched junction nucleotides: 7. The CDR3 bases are TGTGCCAGCAGCAGTCAGGGACTAGCGAACAATGAGCAGTTCTTC. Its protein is CASSSQGLANNEQFF.

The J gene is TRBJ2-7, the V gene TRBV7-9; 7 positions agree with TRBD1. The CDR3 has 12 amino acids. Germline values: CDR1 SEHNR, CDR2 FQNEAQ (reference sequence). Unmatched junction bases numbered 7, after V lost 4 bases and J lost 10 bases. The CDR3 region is CASSSDRLEQYF. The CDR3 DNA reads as TGTGCCAGCAGCTCGGACAGGCTAGAACAGTACTTC.

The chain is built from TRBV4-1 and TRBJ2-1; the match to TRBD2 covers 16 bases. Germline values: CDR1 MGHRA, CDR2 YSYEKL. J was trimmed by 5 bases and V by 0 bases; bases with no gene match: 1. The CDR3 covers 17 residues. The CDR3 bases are TGCGCCAGCAGCCAAGATGGGACTAGCGGGAGGGACAATGAGCAGTTCTTC. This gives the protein CASSQDGTSGRDNEQFF.

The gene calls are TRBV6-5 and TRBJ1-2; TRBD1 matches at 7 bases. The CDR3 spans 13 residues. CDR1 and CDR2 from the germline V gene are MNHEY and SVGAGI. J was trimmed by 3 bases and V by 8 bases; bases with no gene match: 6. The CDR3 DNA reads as TGTGCCAGCTTGGGACAGACCTACTATGGCTACACCTTC. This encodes CASLGQTYYGYTF.

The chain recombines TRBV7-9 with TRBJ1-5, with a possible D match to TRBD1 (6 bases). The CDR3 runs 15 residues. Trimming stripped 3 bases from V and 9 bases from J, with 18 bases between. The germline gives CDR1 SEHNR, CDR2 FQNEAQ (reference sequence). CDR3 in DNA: TGTGCCAGCAGCTTCACAGGGACGGGAAGAGGGCCCCAGCATTTT. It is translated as CASSFTGTGRGPQHF.

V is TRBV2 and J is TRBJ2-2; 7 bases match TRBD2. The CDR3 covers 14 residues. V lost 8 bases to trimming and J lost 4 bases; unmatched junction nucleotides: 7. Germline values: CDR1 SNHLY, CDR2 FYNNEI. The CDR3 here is CASRGEALTGELFF. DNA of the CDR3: TGTGCCAGCCGGGGGGAGGCCCTCACCGGGGAGCTGTTTTTT. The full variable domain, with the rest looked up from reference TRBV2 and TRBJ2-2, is EPEVTQTPSHQVTQMGQEVILRCVPISNHLYFYWYRQILGQKVEFLVSFYNNEISEKSEIFDDQFSVERPDGSNFTLKIRSTKLEDSAMYFCASRGEALTGELFFGEGSRLTVL.

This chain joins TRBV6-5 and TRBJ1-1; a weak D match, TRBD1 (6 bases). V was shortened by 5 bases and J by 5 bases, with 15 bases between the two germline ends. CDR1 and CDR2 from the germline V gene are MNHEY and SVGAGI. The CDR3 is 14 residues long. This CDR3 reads CASSTRGSRTEAFF. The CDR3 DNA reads TGTGCCAGCAGTACCAGGGGAAGTAGGACTGAAGCTTTCTTT.

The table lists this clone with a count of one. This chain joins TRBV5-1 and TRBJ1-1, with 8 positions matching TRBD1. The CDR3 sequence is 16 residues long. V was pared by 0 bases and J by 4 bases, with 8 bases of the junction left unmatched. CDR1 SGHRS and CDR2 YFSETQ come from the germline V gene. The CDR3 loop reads CASSLDGQGKTTEAFF. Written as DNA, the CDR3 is TGCGCCAGCAGCTTGGATGGACAGGGTAAGACCACTGAAGCTTTCTTT.

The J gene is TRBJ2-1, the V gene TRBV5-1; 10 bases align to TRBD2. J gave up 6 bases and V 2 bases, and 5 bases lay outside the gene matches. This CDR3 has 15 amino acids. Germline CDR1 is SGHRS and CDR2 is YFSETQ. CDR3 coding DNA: TGCGCCAGCAGCTTTGGGACTAGCGACCCCAATGAGCAGTTCTTC. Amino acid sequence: CASSFGTSDPNEQFF. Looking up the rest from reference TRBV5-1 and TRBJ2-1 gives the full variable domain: KAGVTQTPRYLIKTRGQQVTLSCSPISGHRSVSWYQQTPGQGLQFLFEYFSETQRNKGNFPGRFSGRQFSNSRSEMNVSTLELGDSALYLCASSFGTSDPNEQFFGPGTRLTVL.

CDR3 sequence: CASSLSRNHEQYF. The CDR3 DNA reads TGTGCCAGCAGCTTGAGCAGGAACCACGAGCAGTACTTC. This rearrangement joins TRBV7-6 to TRBJ2-7, with D hard to call. V gave up 3 bases and J gave up 5 bases, with 11 bases separating them. CDR3 length: 13 residues. Germline V lookup: CDR1 SGHVS, CDR2 FNYEAQ.

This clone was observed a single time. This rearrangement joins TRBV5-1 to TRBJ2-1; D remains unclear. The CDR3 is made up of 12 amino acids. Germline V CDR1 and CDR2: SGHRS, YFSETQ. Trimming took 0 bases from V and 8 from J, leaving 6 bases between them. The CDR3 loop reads CASSLVFDEQFF. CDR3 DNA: TGCGCCAGCAGCTTGGTTTTCGATGAGCAGTTCTTC.

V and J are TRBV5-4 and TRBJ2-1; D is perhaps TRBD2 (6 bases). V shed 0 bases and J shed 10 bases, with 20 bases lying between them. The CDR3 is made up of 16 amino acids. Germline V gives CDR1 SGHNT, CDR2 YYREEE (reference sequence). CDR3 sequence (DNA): TGTGCCAGCAGCTTGGGCGGGACCGCCAGTAGGGGAGAGCAGTTCTTC. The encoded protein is CASSLGGTASRGEQFF.

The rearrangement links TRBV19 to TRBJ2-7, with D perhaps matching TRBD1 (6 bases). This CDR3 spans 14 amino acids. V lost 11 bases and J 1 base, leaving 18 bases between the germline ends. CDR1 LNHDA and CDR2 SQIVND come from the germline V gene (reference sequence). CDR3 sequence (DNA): TGTGCCCCTTACCCGGGACAAACATCCTACGAGCAGTACTTC. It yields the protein CAPYPGQTSYEQYF. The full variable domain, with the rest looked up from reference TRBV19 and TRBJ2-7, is DGGITQSPKYLFRKEGQNVTLSCEQNLNHDAMYWYRQDPGQGLRLIYYSQIVNDFQKGDIAEGYSVSREKKESFPLTVTSAQKNPTAFYLCAPYPGQTSYEQYFGPGTRLTVT.

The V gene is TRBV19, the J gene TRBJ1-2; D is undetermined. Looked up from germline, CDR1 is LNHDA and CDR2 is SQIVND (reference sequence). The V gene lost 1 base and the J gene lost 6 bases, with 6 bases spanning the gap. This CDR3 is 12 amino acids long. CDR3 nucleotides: TGTGCCAGTAGTATAGGAGGGAATGGCTACACCTTC. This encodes CASSIGGNGYTF.